The 30 T cell receptor beta chains reported below all come from one sample, sequenced in a study of blood T cells in healthy people across ages. PCR was performed a second time for about 6 to 11 cycles using a sample-barcoded 5' primer and a J-beta primer mix. TCRdb processed the 5' RACE reads anew with MiXCR; each CDR3 protein has one entry. The sample shows over 300,000 distinct CDR3 sequences, over 45% of them seen only once. What was sequenced was blood. The receptors shown here come from a man in his sixties in good health.

As for this clonotype: Being one base from a much bigger clone, this may be a read error. The genes are TRBV20-1 and TRBJ2-7; unclear D gene. Trimming took off 1 base at V and 5 bases at J, with 9 bases between the two ends. The germline CDR1 and CDR2 sequences are DFQATT and SNEGSKA (reference sequence). CDR3 length: 12 residues. The CDR3 protein is CSARVRIDEQYF. The CDR3 region has the DNA TGCAGTGCTAGAGTTAGGATAGACGAGCAGTACTTC.

A few counts support this clonotype. A read error is possible here, since a much larger clone lies one base away. This chain joins TRBV15 and TRBJ2-7; TRBD2 is a possible D gene (6 bases). Trimming took 3 bases from V and 1 from J, leaving 10 bases between them. The CDR3 runs to 14 residues. CDR1 and CDR2 (germline): LNHNV, YYDKDF (reference sequence). The CDR3 DNA reads TGTGCCACCAGCAGGGGGGGTGGGTCCTACGAGCAGTACTTC. Its protein product is CATSRGGGSYEQYF.

The V and J genes are TRBV20-1 and TRBJ2-4; D is uncertain. The end of the DNA fits TRBJ2-7 better, so the J call may be wrong. The CDR3 runs 14 residues. CDR1 and CDR2 (germline): DFQATT, SNEGSKA (reference sequence). DNA of the CDR3: TGCAGTGCTAGAGGACCGAGCTCCCCCTACGAGCAGTACTTC. The encoded protein is CSARGPSSPYEQYF.

The CDR3 DNA follows: TGTGCCAGCAGCTTAGATCAAGGACTAGCGGGGCACGGGGAGCTGTTTTTT. It specifies CASSLDQGLAGHGELFF. The gene calls are TRBV11-2 and TRBJ2-2, with 12 bases that match TRBD2. Germline V gene sequence: CDR1 SGHAT, CDR2 FQNNGV. This CDR3 has 17 residues. Trimming cost V 0 bases and J 7 bases; bases outside gene matches: 6.

The J gene is TRBJ1-2, the V gene TRBV7-2; 7 positions agree with TRBD1. The CDR3 runs 14 residues. CDR1 SGHTA and CDR2 FQGNSA come from the germline V gene. Losses at the gene ends were 4 bases for V and 5 bases for J; bases not matched to a gene: 7. DNA for the CDR3: TGTGCCAGCAGCTCTAGAGGGGGCGCGTATGGCTACACCTTC. As protein: CASSSRGGAYGYTF.

This clonotype showed up just a few times. The V gene is TRBV7-2, the J gene TRBJ2-1, with TRBD2 identical over 9 bases. The CDR3 is made up of 15 amino acids. Germline trimming cut 2 bases from V and 8 bases from J; bases unmatched to any gene: 7. Germline V CDR1 and CDR2: SGHTA, FQGNSA. This CDR3 reads CASSLYGGRGDEQFF. The CDR3, as DNA: TGTGCCAGCAGCTTATATGGCGGGAGGGGCGATGAGCAGTTCTTC.

As for this clonotype: It may be a read error: a sequence one base away is much more abundant. The chain couples TRBV7-2 to TRBJ2-7, with D possibly being TRBD1 (6 bases). The CDR3 is made up of 15 amino acids. V lost 6 bases to trimming and J lost 5 bases, with 20 bases between them. The V gene's germline CDR1 is SGHTA and CDR2 FQGNSA. Written as DNA, the CDR3 is TGTGCCAGCAGTCTTTCGGGACACGGGTGGGACGAGCAGTACTTC. It encodes CASSLSGHGWDEQYF.

This clonotype came up a few times. The gene calls are TRBV4-2 and TRBJ2-7, with 8 nucleotides matching TRBD2. This CDR3 contains 18 residues. The J segment lost 3 bases and the V segment lost 1 base, leaving 14 bases of the junction unmatched. Germline V gene lookup returns CDR1 LGHNA and CDR2 YNFKEQ. CDR3 protein: CASSQGGGFTSGLYEQYF. CDR3 bases: TGTGCCAGCAGCCAAGGGGGGGGATTTACTAGCGGCCTCTACGAGCAGTACTTC.

This clonotype was observed a single time. V and J are TRBV6-5 and TRBJ2-7; TRBD2 is a possible D gene (5 bases). Trimming pared 0 bases from V and 2 bases from J, leaving 23 bases between. The germline gives CDR1 MNHEY, CDR2 SVGAGI. The CDR3 contains 19 residues. Written as DNA, the CDR3 is TGTGCCAGCAGTTACTCGGGGAGTAGCCTAAAAGGGATTCCCTACGAGCAGTACTTC. Protein sequence: CASSYSGSSLKGIPYEQYF.

Note on this clonotype: A clone one base away is much larger, so this may be a read error. This chain joins TRBV20-1 and TRBJ2-7, with D possibly being TRBD2 (6 bases). Germline V gives CDR1 DFQATT, CDR2 SNEGSKA (reference sequence). Trimming pared 6 bases from V and 0 bases from J, leaving 9 bases between. This CDR3 is 12 amino acids long. The CDR3 DNA reads as TGCAGTGCCTGGGGGGACTCCTACGAGCAGTACTTC. It translates to CSAWGDSYEQYF.

This chain joins TRBV10-1 and TRBJ2-7; TRBD2 is a possible D gene (5 bases). V was pared by 0 bases and J by 3 bases, with 18 bases between. The V gene's germline CDR1 is WNHNN and CDR2 SYGVQD (reference sequence). This CDR3 comprises 17 residues. CDR3 DNA: TGCGCCAGCAGTGAGTCGGCAGGAAGTGAGGGAAGCTACGAGCAGTACTTC. Translation: CASSESAGSEGSYEQYF.

The gene calls are TRBV24-1 and TRBJ2-1; possibly TRBD2 for D (6 bases). This CDR3 spans 16 amino acids. Trimming left V 4 bases short and J 0 bases short, with 12 bases between. The germline CDR1 and CDR2 sequences are KGHDR and SFDVKD. The CDR3: CATSDRDSSSYNEQFF. The CDR3 DNA is TGTGCCACCAGTGACCGGGACTCAAGCTCCTACAATGAGCAGTTCTTC.

The chain combines TRBV3-1 with TRBJ2-7; D possibly matches TRBD1 or TRBD2 (5 bases each). This CDR3 comprises 20 residues. Germline V gene sequence: CDR1 LGHDT, CDR2 YNNKEL (reference sequence). V was clipped by 3 bases and J by 3 bases, with 30 bases between them. The CDR3 DNA follows: TGTGCCAGCAGCCACGAGGCAGGGACCAAGCCCAAAAACGGTGTCTACGAGCAGTACTTC. Protein product: CASSHEAGTKPKNGVYEQYF.

In this sample, this clonotype turned up once. The chain joins TRBV6-6 to TRBJ2-4; TRBD2 is a possible D gene (6 bases). The J call is in doubt because the DNA end fits TRBJ2-7 better. The CDR3 sequence is 16 residues long. The germline CDR1 and CDR2 sequences are MNHNY and SVGAGI (reference sequence). Written as DNA, the CDR3 is TGTGCCAGCAGTTCCCCAGCAACGGGGGTCAACTACGAGCAGTACTTC. It translates to CASSSPATGVNYEQYF.

About this clonotype itself: Since a much larger clone is just one base distant, this may be a read error. The chain combines TRBV12-3 or TRBV12-4 with TRBJ2-1; 7 nucleotides agree with TRBD1. CDR3 length: 15 residues. The V gene end was trimmed by 1 base and the J gene end by 10 bases; junction bases not matched to a gene: 10. The CDR3 DNA follows: TGTGCCAGCAGTTTAGTAGGGACAGTCTCCTACGAGCAGTTCTTC. Residues: CASSLVGTVSYEQFF.

This sequence joins TRBV29-1 and TRBJ2-7; the D gene is possibly TRBD1 (6 bases). This CDR3 region has 14 residues. V gave up 4 bases and J gave up 7 bases, with 20 bases separating them. Germline V lookup: CDR1 SQVTM, CDR2 ANQGSEA. CDR3 loop: CSVAPKLPGEEQYF. CDR3 in DNA: TGCAGCGTTGCCCCGAAATTGCCAGGGGAAGAGCAGTACTTC.

This clonotype appeared many times. The rearrangement uses TRBV2 and TRBJ2-1; D remains unclear. The length of the CDR3 is 8 residues. Per germline, CDR1 SNHLY and CDR2 FYNNEI. Trimming stripped 6 bases from V and 10 bases from J, with 1 base between. As DNA, the CDR3 is TGTGCCAGCAGGGAGCAGTTCTTC. Amino acid sequence: CASREQFF.

This clonotype was observed a handful of times. This sequence joins TRBV11-2 and TRBJ2-5; D is unclear. The length of the CDR3 is 16 residues. Trimming took 4 bases from V and 4 from J, leaving 19 bases between them. CDR1 and CDR2 from the germline V gene are SGHAT and FQNNGV. CDR3 nucleotides: TGTGCCAGCAGCTATGTGGGTCTTGGATCTAGAGAGACCCAGTACTTC. Translation gives CASSYVGLGSRETQYF.

For this clonotype: A much larger clone differs from this one at a single base, so this may be a read error. The chain combines TRBV5-1 with TRBJ2-5; D remains unclear. V lost 4 bases to trimming and J lost 5 bases, with 15 bases between them. From germline, CDR1 is SGHRS and CDR2 YFSETQ. CDR3 size: 14 residues. The CDR3 nucleotides read TGCGCCAGCAGCGTGATGTTCGGGTGGGAGACCCAGTACTTC. Encoded protein: CASSVMFGWETQYF.

The CDR3 DNA follows: TGTGCCAGCAGCTCCGGCGGGCCCTTGCTCGAGCAGTACTTC. This gives the protein CASSSGGPLLEQYF. The J gene is TRBJ2-4, the V gene TRBV12-3 or TRBV12-4; TRBD2 might be the D (5 bases). Near its end, the DNA agrees better with TRBJ2-7, so the J call may be wrong. This CDR3 is 14 amino acids long.

The chain is built from TRBV20-1 and TRBJ2-5, with D hard to call. Germline V CDR1 and CDR2: DFQATT, SNEGSKA (reference sequence). V lost 0 bases and J lost 4, with 18 bases in between. This CDR3 region has 16 residues. DNA for the CDR3: TGCAGTGCTAGAGATCATCGAAGGGAACCCCGAGAGACCCAGTACTTC. Its protein is CSARDHRREPRETQYF.

The rearrangement joins TRBV11-2 to TRBJ2-5; D is unclear. Looked up from germline, CDR1 is SGHAT and CDR2 is FQNNGV. V lost 5 bases to trimming and J lost 4 bases, with 14 bases between them. CDR3 length equals 14 residues. The CDR3 nucleotides read TGTGCCAGCAGCGTAAATGGCGGTTCAGAGACCCAGTACTTC. The encoded protein is CASSVNGGSETQYF.

This chain uses TRBV18 with TRBJ2-1; D is possibly TRBD1 (6 bases). The germline V and J ends were trimmed by 3 bases and 7 bases, with 13 bases remaining between them. This CDR3 region has 14 residues. Germline CDR1 reads KGHSH; CDR2 reads LQKENI. The CDR3, as DNA: TGTGCCAGCTCACCGCACAGGGAAGGGAATGAGCAGTTCTTC. Its protein product is CASSPHREGNEQFF.

The chain joins TRBV7-2 to TRBJ1-1; 8 bases align to TRBD1. With V trimmed by 5 bases and J by 1 base, 3 bases remained unmatched. This CDR3 has 14 amino acids. Germline V gene data show CDR1 as SGHTA and CDR2 as FQGNSA. The CDR3 sequence: CASSKDRGNTEAFF. The CDR3 region has the DNA TGTGCCAGCAGCAAAGACAGGGGGAACACTGAAGCTTTCTTT.

This clonotype was found a few times. This chain uses TRBV5-1 with TRBJ2-7; D remains unclear. This CDR3 spans 16 amino acids. V lost 4 bases to trimming and J lost 0 bases, with 17 bases between them. Germline assignment: CDR1 SGHRS and CDR2 YFSETQ. The CDR3 DNA reads as TGCGCCAGCAGCCCCACCAGGAACGACTTCTCCTACGAGCAGTACTTC. Amino acids: CASSPTRNDFSYEQYF.

CDR3 residues: CASSPLEANGYTF. CDR3 DNA sequence: TGTGCCAGCAGTCCCCTGGAAGCGAACGGCTACACCTTC. This sequence joins TRBV6-6 and TRBJ1-2; unclear D gene. The V and J ends lost 5 bases and 8 bases respectively, with 15 bases between them. The germline gives CDR1 MNHNY, CDR2 SVGAGI (reference sequence). The CDR3 is 13 amino acids.

The genes are TRBV27 and TRBJ2-7; TRBD1 might be the D (5 bases). This CDR3 has 14 amino acids. From germline, CDR1 is MNHEY and CDR2 SMNVEV (reference sequence). V gave up 8 bases and J gave up 0 bases, with 14 bases separating them. For the CDR3, the DNA is TGTGCCAGCTTTCCCAGGGTTAGCTCCTACGAGCAGTACTTC. Translation gives CASFPRVSSYEQYF.

This chain uses TRBV5-5 with TRBJ1-5, with 8 bases fitting TRBD1. V shed 0 bases and J 3 bases; nucleotides not matched to a gene: 8. Germline CDR1 and CDR2: SGHKS and YYEKEE (reference sequence). The CDR3 spans 17 residues. CDR3 amino acids: CASSLAGQAFNNQPQHF. The CDR3, as DNA: TGTGCCAGCAGCTTGGCGGGACAGGCGTTTAACAATCAGCCCCAGCATTTT.

The chain is built from TRBV6-6 and TRBJ2-5; D is uncertain. V gave up 2 bases and J gave up 11 bases, with 24 bases separating them. CDR1 MNHNY and CDR2 SVGAGI come from the germline V gene (reference sequence). The CDR3 runs to 16 residues. The CDR3 DNA sequence: TGTGCCAGCAGTTACACGCGGAACTTTGCCGGCAATGAGCAGTACTTC. Its protein product is CASSYTRNFAGNEQYF.

This rearrangement joins TRBV20-1 to TRBJ2-3; D is possibly TRBD2 (6 bases). Trimming took off 5 bases at V and 5 bases at J, with 14 bases between the two ends. This CDR3 is built from 13 residues. The germline CDR1 and CDR2 sequences are DFQATT and SNEGSKA (reference sequence). The CDR3 loop is CSAPPGAEDTQYF. For the CDR3, the DNA is TGCAGTGCTCCACCGGGAGCGGAAGATACGCAGTATTTT.